The rows below give T cell receptor beta chains drawn from one sample of a study of blood T cells in healthy people across ages. TCRdb analysed the 5' RACE reads with MiXCR anew, one entry per CDR3 protein. The sample lists 1.5 million to 2 million distinct CDR3 sequences, more than 35% occurring once. The material sequenced was blood. The receptor set was obtained from a human donor in good health. Both conserved end residues are trimmed from each CDR3.

j_call | v_call | cdr3_aa
TRBJ2-3 | TRBV29-1 | SGARDINTDTQY
- | TRBV12-3/TRBV12-4 | ASSLSRGLLTYEQY
TRBJ1-4 | TRBV12-3/TRBV12-4 | ASSDTFGGANEKLF
TRBJ2-1 | TRBV7-2 | ASSLWGPGTERDEQF
TRBJ2-3 | TRBV6-4 | ASSEDSGGTTDTQY
- | TRBV4-3 | AGSHRTSGHNEQF
TRBJ1-2 | TRBV10-3 | AISAGQLGSYT
TRBJ2-6 | TRBV7-2 | ASSLDLHSGANVLT
TRBJ2-2 | TRBV12-3/TRBV12-4 | ASSLIGLALGTGELF
TRBJ2-5 | TRBV7-2 | ASSQRTVKETQY
TRBJ1-4 | TRBV7-9 | ASSLAGTLNEKLF
TRBJ2-5 | TRBV6-5 | ASSSPIRETQY
TRBJ1-1 | TRBV6-2/TRBV6-3 | ASTEQGTWNTEAF
TRBJ2-7 | TRBV20-1 | SASGQGVGTYEQY
TRBJ2-7 | TRBV20-1 | RAVYRYEQY
TRBJ2-3 | TRBV28 | ASSLGGELPDTQY
TRBJ2-1 | TRBV7-2 | ASSGEQVYNEQF
TRBJ1-5 | TRBV9 | ASSPLRGGQPQH
TRBJ2-5 | TRBV7-3 | ASTGGGQETQY
TRBJ1-5 | TRBV28 | ASSLQGAGLSQPQH
TRBJ2-3 | TRBV4-1 | ASSQEAQVGGSDTQY
TRBJ2-1 | TRBV12-3/TRBV12-4 | ASTHGTRAGEQF
TRBJ2-3 | TRBV4-3 | ASSQRVGPSSGNTQY
TRBJ2-7 | TRBV7-9 | ASSSTERGQY
TRBJ2-5 | TRBV7-2 | ASSSEIQETQY
TRBJ2-1 | TRBV24-1 | ATSDFRLAGENEQF
TRBJ2-1 | TRBV4-2 | ASSQDGGSSYNEQF
TRBJ2-6 | TRBV4-2 | ASSHVDRGIPGANVLT
TRBJ2-5 | TRBV29-1 | SVEVIFNSLVETQY
TRBJ2-3 | TRBV20-1 | SATDRVLLSTDTQY
TRBJ1-5 | TRBV5-1 | ASSLERGNHPQH
TRBJ2-7 | TRBV20-1 | SAPTGTAYEQY
- | TRBV7-4 | ASRPKGLPYEQY
TRBJ2-6 | TRBV11-3 | ASSFQTSGANVLT
TRBJ1-2 | TRBV29-1 | SAHTPKQDGYT
TRBJ2-6 | TRBV11-2 | ASSSGAGANVLT
TRBJ2-3 | TRBV7-2 | ASSYGLAEFITDTQY
- | TRBV27 | ASSPVGAIVYEQY
TRBJ2-1 | TRBV15 | ATRGAGNEQF
TRBJ1-2 | TRBV2 | ASRAGGTAGGYT
- | TRBV7-2 | ASSLTLTIGKTQY
TRBJ1-5 | TRBV6-1 | ASSMVNLGQPQH
TRBJ1-2 | TRBV5-1 | ASSLALRVYGYT
TRBJ2-2 | TRBV6-5 | AGRRTMTGELF
TRBJ2-1 | TRBV5-1 | ASSISSVYNEQF
TRBJ1-5 | TRBV10-3 | AISAGRPAEQPQH
TRBJ2-1 | TRBV7-8 | ASSLVLFNEQF